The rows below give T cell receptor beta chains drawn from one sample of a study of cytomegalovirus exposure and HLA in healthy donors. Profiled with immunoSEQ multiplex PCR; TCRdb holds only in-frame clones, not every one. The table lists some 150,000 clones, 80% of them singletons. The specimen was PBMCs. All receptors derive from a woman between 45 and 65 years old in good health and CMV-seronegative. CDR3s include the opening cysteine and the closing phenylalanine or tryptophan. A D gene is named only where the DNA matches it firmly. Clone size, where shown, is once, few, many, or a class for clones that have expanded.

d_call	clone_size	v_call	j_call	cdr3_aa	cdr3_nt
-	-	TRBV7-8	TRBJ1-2	CASSLRSRGEISNYGYTF	TGTGCCAGCAGCCTGAGGTCTCGCGGGGAAATATCTAACTATGGCTACACCTTC
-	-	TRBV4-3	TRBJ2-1	CASSQDRSSEQFF	TGCGCCAGCAGCCAAGATCGCTCTAGTGAGCAGTTCTTC
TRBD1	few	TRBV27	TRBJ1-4	CASTSQGGNEKLFF	TGTGCCAGCACCTCCCAGGGGGGTAATGAAAAACTGTTTTTT
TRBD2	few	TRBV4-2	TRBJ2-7	CASSAGEHHYEQYF	TGTGCCAGCAGCGCGGGGGAGCACCACTACGAGCAGTACTTC
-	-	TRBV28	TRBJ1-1	CASTRGPRAEAFF	TGTGCCAGCACCCGAGGCCCCAGGGCTGAAGCTTTCTTT
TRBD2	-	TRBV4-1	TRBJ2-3	CASSQVLAGVVTDTQYF	TGCGCCAGCAGCCAAGTTCTAGCGGGAGTAGTAACAGATACGCAGTATTTT
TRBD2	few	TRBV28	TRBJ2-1	CASSSSGRTGSYNEQFF	TGTGCCAGCAGTTCTAGCGGGAGGACCGGCTCCTACAATGAGCAGTTCTTC
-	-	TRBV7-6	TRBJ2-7	CASSFRTGDRPYEQYF	TGTGCCAGCAGCTTTAGAACGGGGGACAGACCCTACGAGCAGTACTTC
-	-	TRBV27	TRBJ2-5	CASSFLSGVRGETQYF	TGTGCCAGCAGTTTTCTATCTGGGGTTCGGGGAGAGACCCAGTACTTC
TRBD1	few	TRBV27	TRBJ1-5	CASSPDRGIQPQHF	TGTGCCAGCAGCCCCGACAGGGGAATTCAGCCCCAGCATTTT
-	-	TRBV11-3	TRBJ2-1	CASSFNYNEQFF	TGTGCCAGCAGCTTTAACTACAATGAGCAGTTCTTC
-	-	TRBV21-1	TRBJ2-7	CASSENRGPLVRSSYEQYF	TGTGCCAGCAGCGAAAACAGGGGACCCCTTGTCCGGAGCTCCTACGAGCAGTACTTC
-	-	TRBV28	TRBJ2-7	CASSLTRAGTYEQYF	TGTGCCAGCAGTTTAACCAGGGCCGGCACCTACGAGCAGTACTTC
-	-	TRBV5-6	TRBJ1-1	CASSWGVGTEAFF	TGTGCCAGCAGCTGGGGAGTGGGCACTGAAGCTTTCTTT
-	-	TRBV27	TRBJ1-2	CASSSLSFYGYTF	TGTGCCAGCAGTTCCCTGAGCTTCTATGGCTACACCTTC
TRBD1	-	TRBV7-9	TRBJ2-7	CASSLDGTGTYEQYF	TGTGCCAGCAGCTTAGATGGGACAGGGACCTACGAGCAGTACTTC
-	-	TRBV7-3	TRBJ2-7	CASSFSGRAYEQYF	TGTGCCAGCAGCTTTTCCGGGAGAGCCTACGAGCAGTACTTC
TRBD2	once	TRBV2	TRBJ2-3	CASTREGRTQYF	TGTGCCAGCACAAGGGAGGGCAGAACGCAGTATTTT
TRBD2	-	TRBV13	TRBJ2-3	CASSSAGGSTDTQYF	TGTGCCAGCAGTTCAGCGGGAGGTAGCACAGATACGCAGTATTTT
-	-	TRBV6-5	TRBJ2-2	CASSSLPVPGTGELFF	TGTGCCAGCAGTTCCCTTCCCGTGCCGGGGACCGGGGAGCTGTTTTTT
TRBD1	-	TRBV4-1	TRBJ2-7	CASSQQQGPAYEQYF	TGCGCCAGCAGCCAACAACAGGGGCCAGCCTACGAGCAGTACTTC
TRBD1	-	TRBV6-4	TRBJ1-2	CASSAGTGLGYGYTF	TGTGCCAGCAGTGCTGGGACAGGTCTCGGCTATGGCTACACCTTC
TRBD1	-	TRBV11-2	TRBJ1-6	CASSSGPDRVGSSPLHF	TGTGCCAGCAGCTCGGGGCCTGACAGGGTCGGGTCTTCACCCCTCCACTTT
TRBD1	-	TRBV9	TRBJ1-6	CASSTLGQDNSPLHF	TGTGCCAGCAGCACCTTGGGACAGGATAATTCACCCCTCCACTTT
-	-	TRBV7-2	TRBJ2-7	CASSLAPQGAYEQYF	TGTGCCAGCAGCTTAGCCCCACAGGGCGCCTACGAGCAGTACTTC
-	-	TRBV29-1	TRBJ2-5	CSAGTWKETQYF	TGCAGCGCCGGGACTTGGAAAGAGACCCAGTACTTC
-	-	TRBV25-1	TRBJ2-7	CASSEGGAAYEQYF	TGTGCCAGCAGTGAAGGGGGGGCGGCCTACGAGCAGTACTTC
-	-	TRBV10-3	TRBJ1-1	CAISEGSMNTEAFF	TGTGCCATCAGTGAGGGCAGTATGAACACTGAAGCTTTCTTT
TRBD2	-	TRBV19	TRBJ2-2	CASSIPTSGNTGELFF	TGTGCCAGTAGTATCCCGACTAGCGGTAACACCGGGGAGCTGTTTTTT
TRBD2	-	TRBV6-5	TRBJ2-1	CASSLAISGGYEQFF	TGTGCCAGCAGTTTAGCGATTAGCGGGGGCTATGAGCAGTTCTTC
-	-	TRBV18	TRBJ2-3	CASSPPATDTQYF	TGTGCCAGCTCACCACCGGCCACAGATACGCAGTATTTT
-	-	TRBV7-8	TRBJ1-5	CASSLDRTHNQPQHF	TGTGCCAGCAGCTTAGACAGGACGCACAATCAGCCCCAGCATTTT
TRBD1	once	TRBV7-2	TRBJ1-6	CASSFHRGEPLHF	TGTGCCAGCAGCTTCCACAGGGGAGAGCCCCTCCACTTT
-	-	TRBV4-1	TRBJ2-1	CASSPWDIYNEQFF	TGCGCCAGCAGCCCCTGGGACATCTACAATGAGCAGTTCTTC
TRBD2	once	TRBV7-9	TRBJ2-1	CASSTRTSGRAGHEQFF	TGTGCCAGCAGCACCCGGACTAGCGGGAGGGCGGGCCATGAGCAGTTCTTC
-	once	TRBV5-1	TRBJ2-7	CASSFNRELEQYF	TGCGCCAGCAGCTTCAACAGGGAACTCGAGCAGTACTTC
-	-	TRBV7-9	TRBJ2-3	CASSLTASTDTQYF	TGTGCCAGCAGCTTGACAGCTAGCACAGATACGCAGTATTTT
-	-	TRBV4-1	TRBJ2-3	CASSQNRVTDTQYF	TGCGCCAGCAGCCAAAACAGGGTCACAGATACGCAGTATTTT
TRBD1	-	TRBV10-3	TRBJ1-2	CAISSQGQGGYGYTF	TGTGCCATCAGTTCCCAGGGACAGGGAGGCTATGGCTACACCTTC
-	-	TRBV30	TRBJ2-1	CAWSSSGNEQFF	TGTGCCTGGAGTTCCAGCGGCAATGAGCAGTTCTTC
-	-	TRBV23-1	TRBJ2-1	CASSHPRALGQARYNEQFF	TGCGCCAGCAGTCACCCCCGGGCGCTGGGGCAGGCTAGGTATAATGAGCAGTTCTTC
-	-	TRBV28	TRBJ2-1	CASLSRGPSLWEQFF	TGTGCCAGCCTATCGAGAGGCCCGTCACTTTGGGAGCAGTTCTTC
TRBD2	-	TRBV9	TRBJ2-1	CASSPRTSRRDNEQFF	TGTGCCAGCAGCCCCCGGACTAGCCGGAGGGACAATGAGCAGTTCTTC
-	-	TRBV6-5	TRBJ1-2	CASSYTAGATYGYTF	TGTGCCAGCAGTTATACGGCAGGGGCGACCTATGGCTACACCTTC
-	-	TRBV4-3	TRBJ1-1	CASSQGGLRNTEAFF	TGCGCCAGCAGCCAAGGGGGACTCCGGAACACTGAAGCTTTCTTT
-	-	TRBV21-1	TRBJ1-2	CASITAGGPNYGYTF	TGTGCCAGCATCACGGCCGGGGGGCCTAACTATGGCTACACCTTC
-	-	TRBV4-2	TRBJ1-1	CASSQRRGEAFF	TGTGCCAGCAGCCAAAGGCGGGGAGAAGCTTTCTTT
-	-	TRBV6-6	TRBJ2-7	CASTFNYEQYF	TGTGCCAGCACCTTTAACTACGAGCAGTACTTC
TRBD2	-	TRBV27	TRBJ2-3	CASMVSGGPDTQYF	TGTGCCAGCATGGTTAGCGGGGGCCCAGATACGCAGTATTTT
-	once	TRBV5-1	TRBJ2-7	CASSSEGASYEQYF	TGCGCCAGCAGCTCGGAAGGGGCGTCCTACGAGCAGTACTTC
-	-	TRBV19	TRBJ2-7	CASQVGGLAGAAYEQYF	TGTGCCAGCCAAGTTGGGGGGTTGGCCGGGGCGGCCTACGAGCAGTACTTC
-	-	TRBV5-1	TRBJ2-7	CASSLQDRQRIPYEQYF	TGCGCCAGCAGCCTGCAAGACCGACAGAGGATACCCTACGAGCAGTACTTC
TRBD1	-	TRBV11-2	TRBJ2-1	CASSLGDRVHNEQFF	TGTGCCAGCAGCCTGGGGGACAGGGTGCACAATGAGCAGTTCTTC
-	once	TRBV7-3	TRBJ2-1	CASSSPAGGGQFF	TGTGCCAGCAGCTCCCCTGCTGGTGGAGGGCAGTTCTTC
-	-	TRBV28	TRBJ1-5	CASSFRGHSNQPQHF	TGTGCCAGCAGTTTTAGAGGGCATAGCAATCAGCCCCAGCATTTT
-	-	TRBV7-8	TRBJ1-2	CASSPSSRGNNYGYTF	TGTGCCAGCAGCCCCAGCAGTAGAGGGAATAACTATGGCTACACCTTC
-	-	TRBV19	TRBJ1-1	CASSLRTGLNTEAFF	TGTGCCAGTAGTCTACGGACGGGGTTGAACACTGAAGCTTTCTTT
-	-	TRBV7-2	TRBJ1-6	CASSLVSGAYNSPLHF	TGTGCCAGCAGCTTAGTATCAGGGGCGTATAATTCACCCCTCCACTTT